The 22 T cell receptor beta chains in this list originate from one sample, sequenced in a study of shared clonotypes between healthy human individuals. The assay was immunoSEQ multiplex PCR, and TCRdb's table has in-frame clones only and misses some. The data hold about 2 million clones, with 85% to 95% observed a single time. The sequenced sample was naive CD4+ T cells sorted from blood. Subset described: CD45RA+ positively selected. Every receptor here comes from a man aged 18 to 29 in good health.

The rearrangement uses TRBV19 and TRBJ1-5, with 7 bases identical to TRBD1. The germline V gene encodes CDR1 LNHDA and CDR2 SQIVND (reference sequence). The CDR3 contains 16 residues. V lost 3 bases to trimming and J lost 2 bases; unmatched junction nucleotides: 7. CDR3: CASSIMRGQGNQPQHF. In DNA form, the CDR3 reads TGTGCCAGTAGTATTATGAGGGGGCAGGGCAATCAGCCCCAGCATTTT.

The chain joins TRBV2 to TRBJ1-1; 7 positions match TRBD1. This CDR3 is built from 16 residues. Trimming took 6 bases from V and 2 from J; bases not matched to a gene: 12. The V gene's germline CDR1 is SNHLY and CDR2 FYNNEI. The CDR3 loop reads CASSASRQGPNTEAFF. CDR3 in DNA: TGTGCCAGCAGCGCCTCCCGACAGGGACCAAACACTGAAGCTTTCTTT.

The genes are TRBV13 and TRBJ1-1; D gene ambiguous. With 8 bases removed from V and 1 base from J, the gap between germline ends came to 23 bases. CDR1 and CDR2 from the germline V gene are PRHDT and FYEKMQ (reference sequence). This CDR3 contains 17 residues. DNA of the CDR3: TGTGCCAGCTTAGCCACTACAAGTAGCAGACCGAACACTGAAGCTTTCTTT. Translated, it gives CASLATTSSRPNTEAFF. Supplemented by reference TRBV13 and TRBJ1-1, the full variable domain reads AAGVIQSPRHLIKEKRETATLKCYPIPRHDTVYWYQQGPGQDPQFLISFYEKMQSDKGSIPDRFSAQQFSDYHSELNMSSLELGDSALYFCASLATTSSRPNTEAFFGQGTRLTVV.

V is TRBV29-1 and J is TRBJ2-7; weak D call: TRBD2 (7 bases). Germline CDR1 SQVTM, CDR2 ANQGSEA. The length of the CDR3 is 12 residues. Trimming took off 7 bases at V and 7 bases at J, with 17 bases between the two ends. The CDR3 DNA sequence: TGCAGCGCGGGGCCAGGGGAGGGGGAGCAGTACTTC. It encodes CSAGPGEGEQYF.

The rearrangement joins TRBV5-1 to TRBJ1-6; 9 nucleotides agree with TRBD1. The germline V gene encodes CDR1 SGHRS and CDR2 YFSETQ. V lost 3 bases, J lost 1 base, and 14 bases stayed unmatched. The CDR3 is made up of 20 amino acids. In nucleotides, the CDR3 is TGCGCCAGCAGCTCACTACCGACAGGGGGTGAACGATCCTATAATTCACCCCTCCACTTT. Its protein product is CASSSLPTGGERSYNSPLHF.

This clone was counted between two and nine times. This chain uses TRBV9 with TRBJ1-5, with D possibly TRBD1 on 5 matching bases. Germline V lookup: CDR1 SGDLS, CDR2 YYNGEE. CDR3 size: 15 residues. V lost 4 bases, J lost 3 bases, and 14 bases lay in between. This chain's CDR3 is CASSPTGVANQPQHF. CDR3 nucleotide sequence: TGTGCCAGCAGCCCCACGGGGGTTGCCAATCAGCCCCAGCATTTT.

This chain links TRBV6-6 with TRBJ2-7, with D perhaps TRBD1 or TRBD2 (7 bases each). Trimming took 5 bases from V and 2 from J, leaving 16 bases between them. The length of the CDR3 is 15 residues. Germline values: CDR1 MNHNY, CDR2 SVGAGI (reference sequence). CDR3 nucleotides: TGTGCCAGCAGTACGACAGGGAGGGGGACCTACGAGCAGTACTTC. Translated: CASSTTGRGTYEQYF.

A word on this clone: Sequence at one end of the junction differs from germline and may be a read error. The chain has TRBV7-7 and TRBJ2-7, with 11 nucleotides matching TRBD1. Germline V lookup: CDR1 SSHAT, CDR2 FNYEAQ (reference sequence). The CDR3 extends over 15 amino acids. The CDR3 sequence: CASSPGTGGTYEQYF. The CDR3 DNA follows: TGTGCTAGCAGCCCCGGGACAGGGGGTACCTACGAGCAGTACTTC. Variable domain in full (rest from reference TRBV7-7 and TRBJ2-7): GAGVSQSPRYKVTKRGQDVTLRCDPISSHATLYWYQQALGQGPEFLTYFNYEAQPDKSGLPSDRFSAERPEGSISTLTIQRTEQRDSAMYRCASSPGTGGTYEQYFGPGTRLTVT.

V and J are TRBV7-2 and TRBJ1-2; TRBD1 matches 8 bases. The germline gives CDR1 SGHTA, CDR2 FQGNSA. The trim removed 3 bases at V and 7 bases at J, leaving 7 bases unmatched. CDR3 length equals 14 residues. The CDR3 DNA sequence: TGTGCCAGCAGCTTTACAGGGGGTGAGGGTGGCTACACCTTC. Translated, it gives CASSFTGGEGGYTF.

Regarding this clone: The sample carries other DNA sequences with the same CDR3. V usage is TRBV5-1 and J usage is TRBJ2-3; the D gene could be TRBD1 or TRBD2 (5 bases each). The CDR3 consists of 15 residues. Trimming removed 0 bases from V and 3 bases from J, with 11 bases in between. Germline V gives CDR1 SGHRS, CDR2 YFSETQ. CDR3: CASSLGGVGTDTQYF. CDR3 bases: TGCGCCAGCAGCTTGGGAGGGGTTGGTACAGATACGCAGTATTTT.

The rearrangement links TRBV9 to TRBJ2-7; 7 positions agree with TRBD2. CDR1 is SGDLS and CDR2 is YYNGEE in the germline V gene. The CDR3 contains 15 residues. Germline trimming cut 0 bases from V and 3 bases from J; bases unmatched to any gene: 6. CDR3 coding DNA: TGTGCCAGCAGCGTAGGGGTAGCGGGCTACTACGAGCAGTACTTC. Residues: CASSVGVAGYYEQYF.

In the case of this clone: This sample includes further DNA sequences coding for the same CDR3. V is TRBV7-9 and J is TRBJ2-3; 9 bases align to TRBD2. This CDR3 comprises 14 residues. Unmatched junction bases numbered 2, after V lost 3 bases and J lost 4 bases. Germline CDR1 SEHNR, CDR2 FQNEAQ (reference sequence). The CDR3 here is CASSFAGGPDTQYF. DNA for the CDR3: TGTGCCAGCAGCTTTGCGGGAGGGCCAGATACGCAGTATTTT.

Concerning this clone: Distinct nucleotide sequences in the sample also encode this CDR3. The gene calls are TRBV6-6 and TRBJ2-7, with a weak D call TRBD2 (6 bases). This CDR3 spans 13 amino acids. Trimming left V 3 bases short and J 7 bases short, with 13 bases between. Germline V gene sequence: CDR1 MNHNY, CDR2 SVGAGI (reference sequence). The DNA of the CDR3 is TGTGCCAGCAGTTATCCCCCGGCGGGGGAGCAGTACTTC. This codes for CASSYPPAGEQYF.

This chain connects TRBV4-1 to TRBJ2-1; D not resolved. CDR3 size: 16 residues. The germline V gene has CDR1 MGHRA and CDR2 YSYEKL. The V end lost 0 bases, the J end lost 8 bases, and 17 bases lay between the germline ends. The CDR3: CASSQDLILTTDEQFF. CDR3 nucleotides: TGCGCCAGCAGCCAAGATCTTATCCTAACCACGGATGAGCAGTTCTTC.

This clone was found once. The CDR3: CASSEGSSYNSPLHF. CDR3 in DNA: TGTGCCAGCAGCGAGGGGAGCTCCTATAATTCACCCCTCCACTTT. The chain has TRBV5-6 and TRBJ1-6, with a weak D call TRBD1 (5 bases). Trimming stripped 4 bases from V and 0 bases from J, with 8 bases between. The V gene's germline CDR1 is SGHDT and CDR2 YYEEEE. The CDR3 runs 15 residues.

In nucleotides, the CDR3 is TGTGCCAGCAGCCGCGGGGCGGGCCCACAAGAGACCCAGTACTTC. Amino acids: CASSRGAGPQETQYF. The genes are TRBV7-9 and TRBJ2-5; possible D gene TRBD2, 6 bases. V was cut by 5 bases and J by 2 bases, with 15 bases left in between. The CDR3 runs to 15 residues. Looked up from germline, CDR1 is SEHNR and CDR2 is FQNEAQ (reference sequence). The whole variable domain, filled in from reference TRBV7-9 and TRBJ2-5, reads DTGVSQNPRHKITKRGQNVTFRCDPISEHNRLYWYRQTLGQGPEFLTYFQNEAQLEKSRLLSDRFSAERPKGSFSTLEIQRTEQGDSAMYLCASSRGAGPQETQYFGPGTRLLVL.

This clone came up once. Within the sample, other DNA sequences also encode this same CDR3. The chain has TRBV5-1 and TRBJ2-7; D is possibly TRBD2 (5 bases). The V end was cut by 4 bases, the J end by 2 bases, with 10 bases between. There are 13 residues in the CDR3. Germline V lookup: CDR1 SGHRS, CDR2 YFSETQ. CDR3 residues: CASSRTGAYEQYF. In nucleotides, the CDR3 is TGCGCCAGCAGCAGGACCGGGGCCTACGAGCAGTACTTC.

This chain uses TRBV5-1 with TRBJ2-7; 10 positions agree with TRBD1. J was trimmed by 1 base and V by 4 bases; bases with no gene match: 8. The germline V gene has CDR1 SGHRS and CDR2 YFSETQ. The CDR3 runs 16 residues. CDR3 loop: CASSPRGQGSSYEQYF. The CDR3, as DNA: TGCGCCAGCAGCCCTCGGGGACAGGGGAGTTCCTACGAGCAGTACTTC.

The chain links TRBV4-1 to TRBJ2-6; 9 bases are shared with TRBD1. CDR1 MGHRA and CDR2 YSYEKL come from the germline V gene. CDR3 length: 18 residues. V shed 3 bases and J 4 bases; nucleotides not matched to a gene: 10. This CDR3 reads CASSHPSGQGKGANVLTF. For the CDR3, the DNA is TGCGCCAGCAGCCACCCATCGGGACAGGGTAAGGGGGCCAACGTCCTGACTTTC.

This clone appeared a single time. The genes are TRBV7-3 and TRBJ2-3; 9 nucleotides match TRBD1. The CDR3 contains 13 residues. V shed 5 bases, J shed 5 bases, and the junction held 2 bases outside the gene matches. Per the germline V gene, CDR1 is SGHTA and CDR2 is FQGTGA. CDR3 region: CASSTDRGDTQYF. DNA of the CDR3: TGTGCCAGCAGCACGGACAGGGGAGATACGCAGTATTTT.

The genes are TRBV5-6 and TRBJ1-1, with D possibly matching TRBD1 (5 bases). There are 14 residues in the CDR3. The V end was cut by 6 bases, the J end by 5 bases, with 17 bases between. Germline loops: CDR1 SGHDT, CDR2 YYEEEE. The CDR3 loop is CASTIMGVQTEAFF. The CDR3 coding sequence is TGTGCCAGCACCATTATGGGGGTGCAAACTGAAGCTTTCTTT.

The V call is TRBV5-6, the J call TRBJ1-4, with D hard to call. CDR1 SGHDT and CDR2 YYEEEE come from the germline V gene. Trimming shortened V by 0 bases and J by 0 bases, and 6 bases separated the two germline ends. The CDR3 loop spans 15 amino acids. This chain's CDR3 is CASSLDRATNEKLFF. The CDR3 DNA is TGTGCCAGCAGCTTGGATCGCGCAACTAATGAAAAACTGTTTTTT.